One and the same sample provided the 2 T cell receptor beta chains below, sequenced in a study of beta chain features in type 1 diabetes. The isolated RNA, all of it, was reverse transcribed, so expressed TCRB transcripts were what got sequenced. Sequenced by immunoSEQ multiplex PCR; TCRdb stores in-frame clones only, minus some. The sample records 350,000 to 450,000 clones, approximately 15% being singletons. The sample consisted of naive CD4+ T cells from blood. The receptors derive from a young man in good health.

This clone has more than one count but fewer than ten. The chain recombines TRBV7-9 with TRBJ2-1; 9 bases map to TRBD2. From germline, CDR1 is SEHNR and CDR2 FQNEAQ (reference sequence). With V trimmed by 2 bases and J by 10 bases, 9 bases remained unmatched. The length of the CDR3 is 15 residues. The CDR3 protein is CASSLLSGRIGEQFF. DNA of the CDR3: TGTGCCAGCAGCTTATTGAGCGGGAGGATTGGGGAGCAGTTCTTC.

This chain links TRBV19 with TRBJ2-1; a weak D match, TRBD2 (5 bases). The CDR3 is made up of 15 amino acids. V was pared by 6 bases and J by 0 bases, with 12 bases between. The V gene's germline CDR1 is LNHDA and CDR2 SQIVND (reference sequence). CDR3 DNA sequence: TGTGCCAGTAGCGAGCGGTCGAGCTCCTACAATGAGCAGTTCTTC. It translates to CASSERSSSYNEQFF. Full variable domain (remainder filled in from reference TRBV19 and TRBJ2-1): DGGITQSPKYLFRKEGQNVTLSCEQNLNHDAMYWYRQDPGQGLRLIYYSQIVNDFQKGDIAEGYSVSREKKESFPLTVTSAQKNPTAFYLCASSERSSSYNEQFFGPGTRLTVL.